The following is a TCR beta chain sequence with its context. The V gene lost 0 bases and the J gene lost 3 bases, with 18 bases spanning the gap. The CDR3 runs to 18 residues. CDR1 is MNHNY and CDR2 is SVGAGI in the germline V gene (reference sequence). TCRdb ran MiXCR on the PCR reads and lists one entry per CDR3 protein. The sample contains more than 15,000 distinct CDR3 sequences, over 45% of which appear only once. The data were taken from a study of tumor-infiltrating lymphocytes in oesophageal squamous cell carcinoma. The rearrangement uses TRBV6-6 and TRBJ2-1, with D maybe TRBD2 (6 bases). This sequence was found in a male donor with esophageal squamous cell carcinoma. Sequencing was done on a sample of esophageal tumor tissue. CDR3 amino acids: CASSYSGIAGTLYNEQFF. CDR3 sequence (DNA): TGTGCCAGCAGTTACTCGGGTATTGCCGGGACTCTCTACAATGAGCAGTTCTTC.